This is a list of T cell receptor beta chains from one sample in a study of CD8 T cells in ankylosing spondylitis. TCRdb called the 5' RACE reads again in MiXCR, with one record for every CDR3 protein. The table has about 360,000 distinct CDR3 sequences, around 20% seen once. Specimen: blood, either unsorted or a sorted T cell fraction (not recorded which). These receptors all stem from a male donor with ankylosing spondylitis or in good health (not recorded which). Both conserved end residues are part of each CDR3. The D gene is left open where the match is weak.

d_gene	v_gene	j_gene	CDR3aa
TRBD1	TRBV7-8	TRBJ2-7	CASSPPGQGYYEQYF
.	TRBV21-1	TRBJ2-2	CASSKKLPTGELFF
TRBD2	TRBV10-1	TRBJ2-1	CASSESLVAGDSYNEQFF
TRBD2	TRBV6-2/TRBV6-3	TRBJ2-7	CASRTPSGGAVEQYF
TRBD1	TRBV19	TRBJ2-1	CATKNGTGPNEQFF
.	TRBV24-1	TRBJ1-1	CATSDVSNTEAFF
.	TRBV12-3/TRBV12-4	TRBJ1-1	CASSFRNTEAFF
TRBD1	TRBV10-3	TRBJ2-7	CAIKGQDHYEQYF
TRBD2	TRBV10-3	TRBJ2-7	CAISPLGGTASHEQYF
TRBD1	TRBV12-5	TRBJ2-7	CASGLGGAEQYF
.	TRBV7-6	TRBJ2-5	CASSLILETQYF
.	TRBV4-1	TRBJ1-5	CASSQARYSNQPQHF
.	TRBV4-1	TRBJ2-1	CASSQVSLAWDEQFF
.	TRBV12-3/TRBV12-4	TRBJ2-1	CASSSPLSGEQFF
.	TRBV6-5	TRBJ2-2	CASSYGLGAVNTGELFF
.	TRBV20-1	TRBJ2-3	CSAWEAISTDTQYF
.	TRBV4-1	TRBJ1-4	CASKLSPAGNEKLFF
.	TRBV7-9	TRBJ2-3	CASSLRQAHTDTQYF
.	TRBV18	TRBJ2-1	CASSQEPGLPDNEQFF
TRBD1	TRBV6-2/TRBV6-3	TRBJ1-1	CASKNRGLVTEAFF
.	TRBV6-1	TRBJ2-7	CASSPLSGVDEQYF
.	TRBV7-8	TRBJ2-7	CASSSYRDSYEQYF
TRBD2	TRBV28	TRBJ2-7	CASSFISGASYEQYF
.	TRBV4-1	TRBJ2-5	CASSQDLPRGQETQYF
.	TRBV5-1	TRBJ2-2	CASSLTPGHANTGELFF
.	TRBV28	TRBJ2-1	CASSSLGYAEQFF
TRBD2	TRBV2	TRBJ2-1	CASSGAGHNEQFF
.	TRBV9	TRBJ2-1	CASSVGGNNEQFF
.	TRBV12-3/TRBV12-4	TRBJ2-3	CASSSNRDTRTDTQYF
TRBD2	TRBV6-5	TRBJ2-7	CASSYSGREGEQYF
.	TRBV6-5	TRBJ2-4	CASSYSPGAVGQYF
TRBD2	TRBV12-3/TRBV12-4	TRBJ2-5	CASSLTERGDQETQYF
.	TRBV7-2	TRBJ2-2	CASSLQSGELFF
.	TRBV12-3/TRBV12-4	TRBJ2-3	CASSLSAGPTDTQYF
.	TRBV12-3/TRBV12-4	TRBJ1-2	CASSLSGGYTF
.	TRBV6-5	TRBJ2-4	CASSYGGIQYF
TRBD1	TRBV5-1	TRBJ2-2	CASSLDGQATITGELFF
.	TRBV14	TRBJ2-1	CASSLEGLPAYNEQFF
TRBD2	TRBV7-9	TRBJ2-1	CASSPAAWGGVTEQFF
.	TRBV2	TRBJ2-6	CASSTYRASGANVLTF
.	TRBV7-9	TRBJ2-7	CACSTGGQTLSYEQYF
TRBD2	TRBV7-9	TRBJ2-3	CASSLTSGGSYTDTQYF
TRBD2	TRBV3-1	TRBJ2-1	CASSQDALAGIYNEQFF
.	TRBV12-3/TRBV12-4	TRBJ2-3	CASSFGPSTDTQYF
.	TRBV27	TRBJ2-7	CASSFTGDEQYF
.	TRBV27	TRBJ2-7	CASSPLLSDLEQYF
.	TRBV29-1	TRBJ2-3	CSVPFGGLLSTDTQYF